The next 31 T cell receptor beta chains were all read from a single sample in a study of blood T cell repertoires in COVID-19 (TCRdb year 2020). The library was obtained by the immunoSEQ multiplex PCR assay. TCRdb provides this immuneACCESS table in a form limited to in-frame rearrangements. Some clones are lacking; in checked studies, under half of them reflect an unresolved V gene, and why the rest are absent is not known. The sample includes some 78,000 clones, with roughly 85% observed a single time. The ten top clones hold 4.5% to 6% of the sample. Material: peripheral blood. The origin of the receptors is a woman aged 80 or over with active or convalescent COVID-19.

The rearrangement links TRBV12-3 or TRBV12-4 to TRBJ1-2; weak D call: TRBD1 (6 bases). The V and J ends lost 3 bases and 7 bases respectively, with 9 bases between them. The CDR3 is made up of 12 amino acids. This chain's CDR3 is CASSLRTAGYTF. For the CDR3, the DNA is TGTGCCAGCAGTTTGAGGACAGCTGGCTACACCTTC.

CDR3: CASSLRQTQETQYF. For the CDR3, the DNA is TGTGCCAGTAGTTTAAGACAGACTCAAGAGACCCAGTACTTC. This sequence joins TRBV19 and TRBJ2-5; a possible D gene is TRBD1 (5 bases). Trimming left V 5 bases short and J 2 bases short, with 12 bases between. Germline CDR1 and CDR2: LNHDA and SQIVND (reference sequence). The CDR3 loop spans 14 amino acids.

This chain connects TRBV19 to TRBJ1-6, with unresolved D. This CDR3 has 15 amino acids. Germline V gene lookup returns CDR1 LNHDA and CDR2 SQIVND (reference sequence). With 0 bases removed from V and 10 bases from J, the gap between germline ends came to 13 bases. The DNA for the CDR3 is TGTGCCAGTAGTATAGATCGAGTTCGAGGGTCACCCCTCCACTTT. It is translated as CASSIDRVRGSPLHF.

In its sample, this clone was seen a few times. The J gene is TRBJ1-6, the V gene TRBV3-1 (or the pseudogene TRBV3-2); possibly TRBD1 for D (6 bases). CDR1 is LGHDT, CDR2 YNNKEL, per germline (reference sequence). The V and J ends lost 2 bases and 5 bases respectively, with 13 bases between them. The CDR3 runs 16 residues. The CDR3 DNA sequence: TGTGCCAGCAGCCAAAAACGGACAGACAATAATTCACCCCTCCACTTT. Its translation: CASSQKRTDNNSPLHF.

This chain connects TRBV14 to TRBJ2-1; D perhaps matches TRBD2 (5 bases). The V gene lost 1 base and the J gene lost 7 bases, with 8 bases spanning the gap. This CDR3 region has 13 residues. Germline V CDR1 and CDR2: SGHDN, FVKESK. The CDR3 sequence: CASSQGRTNEQFF. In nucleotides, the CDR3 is TGTGCCAGCAGCCAAGGCAGGACTAATGAGCAGTTCTTC.

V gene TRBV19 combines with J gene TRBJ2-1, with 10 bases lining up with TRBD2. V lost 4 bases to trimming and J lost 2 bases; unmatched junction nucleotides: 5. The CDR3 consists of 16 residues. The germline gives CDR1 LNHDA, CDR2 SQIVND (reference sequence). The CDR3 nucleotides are TGTGCCAGTAGTAGAACTGGACTAGCGGCCTACAATGAGCAGTTCTTC. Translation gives CASSRTGLAAYNEQFF. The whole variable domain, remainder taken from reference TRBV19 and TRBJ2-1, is DGGITQSPKYLFRKEGQNVTLSCEQNLNHDAMYWYRQDPGQGLRLIYYSQIVNDFQKGDIAEGYSVSREKKESFPLTVTSAQKNPTAFYLCASSRTGLAAYNEQFFGPGTRLTVL.

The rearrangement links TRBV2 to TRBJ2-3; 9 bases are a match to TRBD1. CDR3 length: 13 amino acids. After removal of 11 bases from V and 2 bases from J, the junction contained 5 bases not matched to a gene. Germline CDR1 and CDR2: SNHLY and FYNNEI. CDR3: CAGQGTSTDTQYF. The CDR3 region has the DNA TGTGCCGGACAGGGGACATCCACAGATACGCAGTATTTT.

CDR3 bases: TGTGCCACCAGTGATATAACTAGCGGTTACAATGAGCAGTTCTTC. It yields the protein CATSDITSGYNEQFF. The rearrangement uses TRBV24-1 and TRBJ2-1; 8 positions agree with TRBD2. V shed 3 bases, J shed 4 bases, and the junction held 4 bases outside the gene matches. Germline loops: CDR1 KGHDR, CDR2 SFDVKD. This CDR3 has 15 residues.

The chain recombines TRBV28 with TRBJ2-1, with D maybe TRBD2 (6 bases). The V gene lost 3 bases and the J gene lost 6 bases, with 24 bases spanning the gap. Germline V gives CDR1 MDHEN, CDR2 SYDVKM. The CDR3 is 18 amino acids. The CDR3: CASSFTHRGNWLRNEQFF. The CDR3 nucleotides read TGTGCCAGCAGTTTCACCCATCGGGGGAACTGGCTACGCAATGAGCAGTTCTTC.

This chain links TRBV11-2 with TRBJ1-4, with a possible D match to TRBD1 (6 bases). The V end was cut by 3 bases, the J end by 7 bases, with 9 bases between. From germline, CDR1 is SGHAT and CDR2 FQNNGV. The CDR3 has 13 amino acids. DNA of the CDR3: TGTGCCAGCAGCTTCACAGGGTTTGAAAAACTGTTTTTT. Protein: CASSFTGFEKLFF.

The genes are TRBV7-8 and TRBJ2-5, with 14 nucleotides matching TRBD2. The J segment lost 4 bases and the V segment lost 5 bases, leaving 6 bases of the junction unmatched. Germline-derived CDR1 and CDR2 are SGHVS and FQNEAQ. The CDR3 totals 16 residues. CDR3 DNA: TGTGCCAGCAGCCCCCGGACTAGCGGGGGGTCAGAGACCCAGTACTTC. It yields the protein CASSPRTSGGSETQYF.

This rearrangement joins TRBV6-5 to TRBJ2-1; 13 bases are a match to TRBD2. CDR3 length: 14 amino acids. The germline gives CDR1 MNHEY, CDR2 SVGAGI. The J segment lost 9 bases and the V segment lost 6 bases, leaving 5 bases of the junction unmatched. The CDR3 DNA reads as TGTGCCAGCAGGGGACTAGCGGGGTCAGTTGAGCAGTTCTTC. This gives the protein CASRGLAGSVEQFF.

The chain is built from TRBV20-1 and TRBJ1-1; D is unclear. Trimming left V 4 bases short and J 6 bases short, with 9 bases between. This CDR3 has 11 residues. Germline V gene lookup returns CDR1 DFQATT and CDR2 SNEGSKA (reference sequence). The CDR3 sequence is CSANRLAEAFF. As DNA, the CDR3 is TGCAGTGCTAACCGGTTGGCTGAAGCTTTCTTT.

CDR3 bases: TGTGCCAGCAGCCGCGGAGGGGCCAGCACAGATACGCAGTATTTT. Translated: CASSRGGASTDTQYF. This chain connects TRBV7-6 to TRBJ2-3; possibly TRBD2 for D (6 bases). The CDR3 has 15 amino acids. The V gene lost 5 bases and the J gene lost 0 bases, with 12 bases spanning the gap. Germline V lookup: CDR1 SGHVS, CDR2 FNYEAQ. Variable domain in full (rest from reference TRBV7-6 and TRBJ2-3): GAGVSQSPRYKVTKRGQDVALRCDPISGHVSLYWYRQALGQGPEFLTYFNYEAQQDKSGLPNDRFSAERPEGSISTLTIQRTEQRDSAMYRCASSRGGASTDTQYFGPGTRLTVL.

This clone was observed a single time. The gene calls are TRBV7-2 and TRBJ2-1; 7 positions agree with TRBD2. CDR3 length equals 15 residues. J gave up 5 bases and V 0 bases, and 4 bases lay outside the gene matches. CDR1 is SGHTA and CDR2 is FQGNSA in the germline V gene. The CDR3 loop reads CASSLAGTTHNEQFF. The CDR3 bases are TGTGCCAGCAGCTTAGCCGGGACTACCCACAATGAGCAGTTCTTC.

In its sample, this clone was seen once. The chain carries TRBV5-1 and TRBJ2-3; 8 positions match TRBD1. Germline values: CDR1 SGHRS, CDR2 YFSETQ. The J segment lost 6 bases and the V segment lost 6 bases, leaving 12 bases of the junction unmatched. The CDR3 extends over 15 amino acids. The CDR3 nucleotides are TGCGCCAGCACCTTAGGACAGGGAGTTAGGGATACGCAGTATTTT. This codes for CASTLGQGVRDTQYF. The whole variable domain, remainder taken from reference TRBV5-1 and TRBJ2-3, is KAGVTQTPRYLIKTRGQQVTLSCSPISGHRSVSWYQQTPGQGLQFLFEYFSETQRNKGNFPGRFSGRQFSNSRSEMNVSTLELGDSALYLCASTLGQGVRDTQYFGPGTRLTVL.

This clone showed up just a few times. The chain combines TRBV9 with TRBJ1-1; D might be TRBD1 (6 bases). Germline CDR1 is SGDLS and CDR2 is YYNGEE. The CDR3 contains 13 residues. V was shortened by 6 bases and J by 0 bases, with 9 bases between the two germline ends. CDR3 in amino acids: CASKGQLNTEAFF. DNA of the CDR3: TGTGCCAGCAAGGGACAATTGAACACTGAAGCTTTCTTT.

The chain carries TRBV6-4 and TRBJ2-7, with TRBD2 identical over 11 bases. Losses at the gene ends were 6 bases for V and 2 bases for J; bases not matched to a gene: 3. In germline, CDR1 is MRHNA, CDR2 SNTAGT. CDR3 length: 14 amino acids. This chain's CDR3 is CASRRLAGPYEQYF. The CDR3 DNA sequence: TGTGCCAGCAGGAGACTAGCGGGGCCCTACGAGCAGTACTTC.

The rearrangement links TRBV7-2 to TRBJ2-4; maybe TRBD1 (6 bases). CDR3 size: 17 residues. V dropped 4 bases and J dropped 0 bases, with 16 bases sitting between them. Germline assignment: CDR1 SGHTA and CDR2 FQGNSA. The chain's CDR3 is CASSSKRDTEAKNIQYF. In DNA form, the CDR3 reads TGTGCCAGCAGCTCCAAACGGGACACCGAAGCCAAAAACATTCAGTACTTC.

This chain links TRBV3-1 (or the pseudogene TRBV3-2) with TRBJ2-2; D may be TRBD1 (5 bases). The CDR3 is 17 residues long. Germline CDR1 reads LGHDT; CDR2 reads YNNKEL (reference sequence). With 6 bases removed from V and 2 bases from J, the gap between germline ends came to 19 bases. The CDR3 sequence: CASSLRGAGQNTGELFF. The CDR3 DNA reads TGTGCCAGCAGTCTCAGAGGAGCAGGGCAAAACACCGGGGAGCTGTTTTTT.

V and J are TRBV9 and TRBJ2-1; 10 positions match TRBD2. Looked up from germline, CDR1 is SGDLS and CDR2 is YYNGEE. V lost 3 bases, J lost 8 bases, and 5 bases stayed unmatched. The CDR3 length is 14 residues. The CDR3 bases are TGTGCCAGCAGCGCTAGCGGGAGTACCTATGAGCAGTTCTTC. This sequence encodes CASSASGSTYEQFF. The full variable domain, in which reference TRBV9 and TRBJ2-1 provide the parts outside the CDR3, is DSGVTQTPKHLITATGQRVTLRCSPRSGDLSVYWYQQSLDQGLQFLIQYYNGEERAKGNILERFSAQQFPDLHSELNLSSLELGDSALYFCASSASGSTYEQFFGPGTRLTVL.

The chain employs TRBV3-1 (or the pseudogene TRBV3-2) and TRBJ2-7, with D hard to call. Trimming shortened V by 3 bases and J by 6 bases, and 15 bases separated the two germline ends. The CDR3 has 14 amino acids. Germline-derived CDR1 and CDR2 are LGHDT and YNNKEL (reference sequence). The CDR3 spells CASSHGGAATEQYF. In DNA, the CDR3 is TGTGCCAGCAGCCACGGCGGAGCTGCTACCGAGCAGTACTTC.

The CDR3 here is CATSANRGAGELFF. The DNA of the CDR3 is TGTGCCACCAGTGCCAATCGGGGAGCCGGGGAGCTGTTTTTT. The genes are TRBV24-1 and TRBJ2-2, with a weak D call TRBD2 (5 bases). There are 14 residues in the CDR3. V lost 5 bases to trimming and J lost 6 bases, with 12 bases between them. The germline CDR1 and CDR2 sequences are KGHDR and SFDVKD.

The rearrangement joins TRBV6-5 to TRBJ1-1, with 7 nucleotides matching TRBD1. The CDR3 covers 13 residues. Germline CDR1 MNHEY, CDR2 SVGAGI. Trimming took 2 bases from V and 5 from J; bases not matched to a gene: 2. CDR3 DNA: TGTGCCAGCAGTTACGGGACAGAAACTGAAGCTTTCTTT. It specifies CASSYGTETEAFF.

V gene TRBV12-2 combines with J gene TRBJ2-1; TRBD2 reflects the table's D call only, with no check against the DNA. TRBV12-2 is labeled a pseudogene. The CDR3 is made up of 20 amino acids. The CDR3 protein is CASRSNGRGATRCSYNEQFF. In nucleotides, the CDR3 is TGTGCAAGTCGCTCAAATGGGCGGGGGGCAACTAGGTGTTCTTACAATGAGCAGTTCTTC.

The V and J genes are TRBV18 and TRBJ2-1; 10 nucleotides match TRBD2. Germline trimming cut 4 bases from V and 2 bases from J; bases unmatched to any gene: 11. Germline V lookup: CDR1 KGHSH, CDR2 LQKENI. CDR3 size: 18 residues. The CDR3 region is CASSRSSGSSRTYNEQFF. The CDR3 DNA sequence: TGTGCCAGCTCACGTTCTAGCGGGAGCTCTAGAACCTACAATGAGCAGTTCTTC. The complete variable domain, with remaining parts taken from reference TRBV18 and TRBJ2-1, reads NAGVMQNPRHLVRRRGQEARLRCSPMKGHSHVYWYRQLPEEGLKFMVYLQKENIIDESGMPKERFSAEFPKEGPSILRIQQVVRGDSAAYFCASSRSSGSSRTYNEQFFGPGTRLTVL.

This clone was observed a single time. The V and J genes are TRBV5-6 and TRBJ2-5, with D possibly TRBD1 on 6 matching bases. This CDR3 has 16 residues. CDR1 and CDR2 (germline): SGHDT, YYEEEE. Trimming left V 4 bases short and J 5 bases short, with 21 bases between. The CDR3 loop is CASSRRITGPGETQYF. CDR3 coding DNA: TGTGCCAGCAGCCGACGCATAACAGGGCCCGGCGAGACCCAGTACTTC. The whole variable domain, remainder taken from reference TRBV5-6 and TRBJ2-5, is DAGVTQSPTHLIKTRGQQVTLRCSPKSGHDTVSWYQQALGQGPQFIFQYYEEEERQRGNFPDRFSGHQFPNYSSELNVNALLLGDSALYLCASSRRITGPGETQYFGPGTRLLVL.

In nucleotides, the CDR3 is TGTGCCACCAGCAGAGATAAAGGCAGGGGGGATGAAAAACTGTTTTTT. Its protein product is CATSRDKGRGDEKLFF. J is TRBJ1-4 and V is TRBV15; 7 positions match TRBD1. CDR1 and CDR2 (germline): LNHNV, YYDKDF (reference sequence). The V segment lost 0 bases and the J segment 6 bases; nucleotides outside the gene matches: 7. CDR3 length: 16 amino acids.

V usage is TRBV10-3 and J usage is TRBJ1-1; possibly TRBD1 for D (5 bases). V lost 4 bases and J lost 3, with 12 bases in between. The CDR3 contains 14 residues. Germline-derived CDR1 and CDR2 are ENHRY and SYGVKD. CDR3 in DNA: TGTGCCATCAGTGCAGGGAATTCGTACACTGAAGCTTTCTTT. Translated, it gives CAISAGNSYTEAFF.

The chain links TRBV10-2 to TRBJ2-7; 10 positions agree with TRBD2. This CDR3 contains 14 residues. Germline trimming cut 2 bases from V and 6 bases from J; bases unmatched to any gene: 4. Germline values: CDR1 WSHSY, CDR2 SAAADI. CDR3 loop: CASSELAGVSEQYF. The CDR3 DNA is TGCGCCAGCAGTGAGCTAGCGGGAGTCAGCGAGCAGTACTTC.

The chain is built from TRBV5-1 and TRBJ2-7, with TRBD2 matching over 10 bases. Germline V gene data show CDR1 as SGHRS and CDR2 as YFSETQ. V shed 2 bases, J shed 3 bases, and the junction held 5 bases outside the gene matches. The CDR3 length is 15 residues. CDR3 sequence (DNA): TGCGCCAGCAGCTTCCTAGCGGGGGCCCTCTACGAGCAGTACTTC. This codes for CASSFLAGALYEQYF.